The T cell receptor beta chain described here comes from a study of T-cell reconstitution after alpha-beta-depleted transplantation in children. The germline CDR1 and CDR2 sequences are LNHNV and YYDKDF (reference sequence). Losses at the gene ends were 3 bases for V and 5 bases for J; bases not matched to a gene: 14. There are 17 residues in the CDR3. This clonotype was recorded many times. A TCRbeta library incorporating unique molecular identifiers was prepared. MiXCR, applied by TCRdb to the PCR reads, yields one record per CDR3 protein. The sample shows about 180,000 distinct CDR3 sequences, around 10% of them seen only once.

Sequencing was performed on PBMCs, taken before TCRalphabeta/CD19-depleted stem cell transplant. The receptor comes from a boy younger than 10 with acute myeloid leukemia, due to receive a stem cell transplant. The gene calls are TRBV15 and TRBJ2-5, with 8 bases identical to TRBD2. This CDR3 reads CATSRSFRAGDWETQYF. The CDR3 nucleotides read TGTGCCACCAGCAGGTCGTTTCGAGCGGGAGATTGGGAGACCCAGTACTTC.